A selection of T cell receptor beta chains follows, all from one sample in a study of T cell responses to AZD1222 COVID-19 vaccine. Here immunoSEQ multiplex PCR was the method, and the copy in TCRdb shows in-frame clones only, minus some. Of 100,000 to 120,000 clones listed, 88% are singletons. The specimen comprised peripheral blood, sampled on day 0 of AZD1222 vaccination. All receptors derive from an adult in good health. Both conserved end residues are part of each CDR3. D genes are given only for firm matches. Expanded clones get a size class; other rows say once, few or many, or leave the size out.

size: NA
D: NA
V: TRBV14
J: TRBJ2-2
CDR3: CASSQDANTNTGELFF
DNA: TGTGCCAGCAGCCAAGATGCGAACACCAACACCGGGGAGCTGTTTTTT

size: few
D: NA
V: TRBV19
J: TRBJ2-7
CDR3: CASSIGRNEQYF
DNA: TGTGCCAGTAGTATTGGACGGAACGAGCAGTACTTC

size: NA
D: NA
V: TRBV5-5
J: TRBJ2-7
CDR3: CASSLLGEQYF
DNA: TGTGCCAGCAGCTTGCTGGGGGAGCAGTACTTC

size: NA
D: NA
V: TRBV29-1
J: TRBJ1-2
CDR3: CSVEDIGAGYTF
DNA: TGCAGCGTTGAAGATATCGGGGCTGGCTACACCTTC

size: NA
D: NA
V: TRBV10-1
J: TRBJ1-1
CDR3: CASIRGHVFPEAFF
DNA: TGCGCCAGCATCCGGGGGCATGTGTTCCCTGAAGCTTTCTTT

size: NA
D: NA
V: TRBV7-9
J: TRBJ2-5
CDR3: CASSSHGARQETQYF
DNA: TGTGCCAGCAGCTCTCACGGGGCCCGGCAAGAGACCCAGTACTTC

size: NA
D: NA
V: TRBV30
J: TRBJ1-2
CDR3: CAWAKGTIPGRKRDGYTF
DNA: TGTGCCTGGGCAAAGGGCACAATTCCGGGACGAAAACGGGATGGCTACACCTTC

size: NA
D: NA
V: TRBV11-2
J: TRBJ1-5
CDR3: CASSLVRNQPQHF
DNA: TGTGCCAGCAGCTTAGTAAGGAATCAGCCCCAGCATTTT

size: NA
D: NA
V: TRBV7-8
J: TRBJ2-7
CDR3: CASSLDRSYEQYF
DNA: TGTGCCAGCAGCTTAGACAGATCCTACGAGCAGTACTTC

size: NA
D: NA
V: TRBV9
J: TRBJ1-1
CDR3: CASSVQGNTEAFF
DNA: TGTGCCAGCAGCGTCCAGGGGAACACTGAAGCTTTCTTT

size: NA
D: NA
V: TRBV30
J: TRBJ2-1
CDR3: CAWSVGLPNEQFF
DNA: TGTGCCTGGAGTGTCGGACTCCCGAATGAGCAGTTCTTC

size: NA
D: TRBD1
V: TRBV10-1
J: TRBJ1-1
CDR3: CASSPGTGTGNTEAFF
DNA: TGCGCCAGCAGTCCCGGTACCGGGACAGGGAACACTGAAGCTTTCTTT

size: NA
D: TRBD1
V: TRBV30
J: TRBJ2-7
CDR3: CAWTRRDRVRAYEQYF
DNA: TGTGCCTGGACCCGCCGGGACAGGGTAAGGGCCTACGAGCAGTACTTC

size: NA
D: TRBD2
V: TRBV3-1/TRBV3-2
J: TRBJ2-4
CDR3: CASSDGTKGIQYF
DNA: TGTGCCAGCAGCGATGGGACTAAGGGCATTCAGTACTTC

size: NA
D: TRBD1
V: TRBV6-1
J: TRBJ1-2
CDR3: CASSDHPWTGGIGYTF
DNA: TGTGCCAGCAGTGACCACCCCTGGACAGGGGGCATTGGCTACACCTTC

size: NA
D: NA
V: TRBV7-2
J: TRBJ2-7
CDR3: CASSLNSGVSYEQYF
DNA: TGTGCCAGCAGCTTAAATTCGGGGGTCTCCTACGAGCAGTACTTC

size: NA
D: TRBD1
V: TRBV5-1
J: TRBJ2-1
CDR3: CASSPGQGSFNEQFF
DNA: TGCGCCAGCAGCCCCGGACAGGGTTCGTTCAATGAGCAGTTCTTC

size: NA
D: NA
V: TRBV5-1
J: TRBJ2-3
CDR3: CASSLVQSSTDTQYF
DNA: TGCGCCAGCAGCTTGGTTCAGAGTAGCACAGATACGCAGTATTTT

size: NA
D: NA
V: TRBV3-1/TRBV3-2
J: TRBJ1-1
CDR3: CASSQDVGSGTEAFF
DNA: TGTGCCAGCAGCCAGGATGTGGGGAGTGGCACTGAAGCTTTCTTT

size: NA
D: TRBD1
V: TRBV7-8
J: TRBJ2-7
CDR3: CASSFQTGAYEQYF
DNA: TGTGCCAGCAGTTTTCAGACAGGGGCCTACGAGCAGTACTTC

size: NA
D: NA
V: TRBV12-3/TRBV12-4
J: TRBJ1-1
CDR3: CASSRTPNTEAFF
DNA: TGTGCCAGCAGCCGCACACCTAACACTGAAGCTTTCTTT

size: NA
D: NA
V: TRBV5-6
J: TRBJ2-1
CDR3: CASSLGRGASSYNEQFF
DNA: TGTGCCAGCAGCTTGGGGCGTGGTGCGAGCTCCTACAATGAGCAGTTCTTC

size: NA
D: NA
V: TRBV19
J: TRBJ1-1
CDR3: CASSITSNGLTEAFF
DNA: TGTGCCAGTAGTATTACATCTAACGGTCTCACTGAAGCTTTCTTT

size: NA
D: NA
V: TRBV7-2
J: TRBJ2-7
CDR3: CASSGGGHEQYF
DNA: TGTGCCAGCAGCGGGGGTGGACACGAGCAGTACTTC

size: NA
D: NA
V: TRBV10-3
J: TRBJ1-5
CDR3: CAISRTDNQPQHF
DNA: TGTGCCATCAGCCGGACAGACAATCAGCCCCAGCATTTT

size: NA
D: NA
V: TRBV3-1/TRBV3-2
J: TRBJ2-1
CDR3: CASSQGGPSYNEQFF
DNA: TGTGCCAGCAGCCAAGGGGGCCCTTCCTACAATGAGCAGTTCTTC

size: NA
D: TRBD2
V: TRBV15
J: TRBJ2-7
CDR3: CATSREGGWYEQYF
DNA: TGTGCCACCAGCAGAGAGGGGGGGTGGTACGAGCAGTACTTC

size: NA
D: NA
V: TRBV27
J: TRBJ1-2
CDR3: CASSLRGRENYTF
DNA: TGTGCCAGCAGTTTACGGGGACGGGAGAACTACACCTTC